One and the same sample provided the 17 T cell receptor beta chains below, sequenced in a study of T cells after yellow fever vaccination. Each CDR3 protein is one row after TCRdb ran MiXCR on the 5' RACE reads. There are under 700,000 distinct CDR3 sequences in the sample; roughly 17% occur only once, and 15% to 20% lies in the top ten. The specimen was PBMCs, collected more than 4 days after the first yellow fever vaccination. The receptors derive from a man between 18 and 29 years old who received the YFV17D yellow fever vaccine.

The V and J genes are TRBV2 and TRBJ1-5; D unresolved. CDR3 length: 17 amino acids. The V gene lost 0 bases and the J gene lost 3 bases, with 15 bases spanning the gap. Germline V CDR1 and CDR2: SNHLY, FYNNEI. Here the CDR3 reads CASSEARSRNPNQPQHF. The CDR3 DNA follows: TGTGCCAGCAGTGAAGCGAGATCCAGGAATCCCAATCAGCCCCAGCATTTT.

The V gene is TRBV5-1, the J gene TRBJ2-7; 10 bases align to TRBD2. This CDR3 comprises 16 residues. Per the germline V gene, CDR1 is SGHRS and CDR2 is YFSETQ. V dropped 0 bases and J dropped 5; count of bases not matched to a gene: 8. CDR3 nucleotide sequence: TGCGCCAGCAGCTTGGGGCCTAGCGGGGGCCCTCACGAGCAGTACTTC. Amino acid sequence: CASSLGPSGGPHEQYF.

Only a few counts were recorded for this clonotype. This chain uses TRBV7-8 with TRBJ1-1, with unresolved D. With 0 bases removed from V and 5 bases from J, the gap between germline ends came to 10 bases. In germline, CDR1 is SGHVS, CDR2 FQNEAQ. The CDR3 runs 14 residues. This chain's CDR3 is CASSLATIATEAFF. The CDR3, as DNA: TGTGCCAGCAGCTTAGCCACCATAGCGACTGAAGCTTTCTTT.

This clonotype has only one observation. The V gene is TRBV12-3 or TRBV12-4, the J gene TRBJ2-3; no definite D call. The CDR3 is made up of 11 amino acids. Trimming removed 4 bases from V and 7 bases from J, with 6 bases in between. The CDR3 DNA is TGTGCCAGCAGTTACTGGTATACGCAGTATTTT. Residues: CASSYWYTQYF.

In regard to this clonotype: A much larger clone lies one base from this, so it may be a read error. The chain links TRBV7-7 to TRBJ2-1; 8 nucleotides line up with TRBD2. CDR1 and CDR2 (germline): SSHAT, FNYEAQ (reference sequence). The CDR3 consists of 15 residues. The CDR3 sequence: CASRTAGGGLNEQFF. The DNA for the CDR3 is TGTGCTAGCAGAACCGCCGGGGGGGGCCTCAATGAGCAGTTCTTC. Full variable domain (remainder filled in from reference TRBV7-7 and TRBJ2-1): GAGVSQSPRYKVTKRGQDVTLRCDPISSHATLYWYQQALGQGPEFLTYFNYEAQPDKSGLPSDRFSAERPEGSISTLTIQRTEQRDSAMYRCASRTAGGGLNEQFFGPGTRLTVL.

The chain combines TRBV21-1 with TRBJ2-5; the table's D call of TRBD1 was not tested on the DNA. TRBV21-1 is designated a pseudogene. The length of the CDR3 is 14 residues. CDR3 coding DNA: TGTGCCAGCAGTAAAGAGGGGCAGCAAGAGACCCAGTACTTC. Protein product: CASSKEGQQETQYF.

This clonotype has a count of ten or more. V usage is TRBV3-1 and J usage is TRBJ1-1; 8 nucleotides match TRBD1. Germline V gene sequence: CDR1 LGHDT, CDR2 YNNKEL (reference sequence). This CDR3 contains 15 residues. The junction had 7 bases not matched to a gene; V was cut back by 2 bases and J by 5 bases. The CDR3 reads CASSQRTGTGTEAFF. DNA of the CDR3: TGTGCCAGCAGCCAAAGGACAGGGACGGGGACTGAAGCTTTCTTT.

This clonotype appeared many times. This rearrangement joins TRBV5-1 to TRBJ1-1; D is unresolved. Germline CDR1 SGHRS, CDR2 YFSETQ. The CDR3 has 14 residues. V was shortened by 0 bases and J by 1 base, with 7 bases between the two germline ends. This CDR3 reads CASSLGGRNTEAFF. As DNA, the CDR3 is TGCGCCAGCAGCTTGGGAGGGAGGAACACTGAAGCTTTCTTT.

This clonotype was observed at least ten times. The rearrangement uses TRBV11-2 and TRBJ1-1, with no clear D. The CDR3 length is 14 residues. Trimming removed 5 bases at V and 4 bases at J, with 14 bases between. CDR1 is SGHAT, CDR2 FQNNGV, per germline. This CDR3 reads CASSGRETGTEAFF. The DNA of the CDR3 is TGTGCCAGCAGCGGCCGGGAGACCGGCACTGAAGCTTTCTTT.

There are a few counts of this clonotype. The chain employs TRBV6-1 and TRBJ2-2, with D perhaps matching TRBD1 or TRBD2 (5 bases each). The CDR3 has 17 amino acids. Germline CDR1 and CDR2: MNHNS and SASEGT. V lost 6 bases and J 0 bases, leaving 17 bases between the germline ends. DNA of the CDR3: TGTGCCAGCAGGGAGGAAGGGGAAGGTTCGAACACCGGGGAGCTGTTTTTT. Translation: CASREEGEGSNTGELFF.

V is TRBV6-5 and J is TRBJ1-2, with D possibly TRBD1 on 5 matching bases. Germline-derived CDR1 and CDR2 are MNHEY and SVGAGI. The germline V and J ends were trimmed by 6 bases and 8 bases, with 10 bases remaining between them. The CDR3 has 11 residues. This CDR3 is CASRTGGGYTF. DNA of the CDR3: TGTGCCAGCAGAACAGGAGGAGGCTACACCTTC.

This clonotype was detected only a few times. V usage is TRBV4-1 and J usage is TRBJ1-1; TRBD1 agrees at 9 bases. Per germline, CDR1 MGHRA and CDR2 YSYEKL. This CDR3 has 15 amino acids. The J segment lost 6 bases and the V segment lost 7 bases, leaving 12 bases of the junction unmatched. The CDR3 spells CASKSGQGGGSEAFF. The CDR3 nucleotides read TGCGCCAGCAAGTCGGGACAGGGCGGAGGCTCTGAAGCTTTCTTT.

V gene TRBV10-3 combines with J gene TRBJ2-2, with no clear D. This CDR3 region has 13 residues. Trimming took off 7 bases at V and 1 base at J, with 7 bases between the two ends. In germline, CDR1 is ENHRY, CDR2 SYGVKD. Here the CDR3 reads CAITPGNTGELFF. The DNA for the CDR3 is TGTGCCATCACTCCAGGGAACACCGGGGAGCTGTTTTTT.

In nucleotides, the CDR3 is TGCGCCAGCAGCGAAGGCTTCGCCTTCTCTGGGGCCAACGTCCTGACTTTC. Protein sequence: CASSEGFAFSGANVLTF. V gene TRBV4-1 combines with J gene TRBJ2-6; D ambiguous. Germline loops: CDR1 MGHRA, CDR2 YSYEKL. CDR3 length: 17 amino acids. V gave up 5 bases and J gave up 0 bases, with 14 bases separating them.

The chain is built from TRBV7-9 and TRBJ2-1; 8 bases align to TRBD2. V lost 4 bases and J lost 10; bases outside the gene matches: 9. Per germline, CDR1 SEHNR and CDR2 FQNEAQ (reference sequence). This CDR3 has 14 amino acids. The CDR3 DNA reads as TGTGCCAGCAGCTCGGCGGGGGGCCCCTTCGAGCAGTTCTTC. Protein sequence: CASSSAGGPFEQFF.

This chain joins TRBV7-9 and TRBJ2-3; D unclear. Germline-derived CDR1 and CDR2 are SEHNR and FQNEAQ (reference sequence). Trimming shortened V by 4 bases and J by 3 bases, and 14 bases separated the two germline ends. The CDR3 runs 15 residues. In nucleotides, the CDR3 is TGTGCCAGCAGCTATAAGGCTAGTCAGACAGATACGCAGTATTTT. Its protein product is CASSYKASQTDTQYF.

There are a few counts of this clonotype. The V gene is TRBV5-5, the J gene TRBJ2-5; 7 bases fit TRBD2. This CDR3 is built from 15 residues. The J segment lost 5 bases and the V segment lost 5 bases, leaving 12 bases of the junction unmatched. From germline, CDR1 is SGHKS and CDR2 YYEKEE (reference sequence). The CDR3 sequence: CASRVSGRREETQYF. CDR3 DNA: TGTGCCAGCAGGGTTTCGGGTCGGCGGGAGGAGACCCAGTACTTC.